The source of this TCR beta chain is a study of blood T cells in healthy people across ages. Study-level points and caveats: What prevented conclusive comparison of naive and antigen-experienced cells was that PBMCs were unsorted.

Regarding this clonotype: Its antigen is not identified.

The use of a sample-barcoded 5' primer and a J-beta primer mix characterized a second PCR of roughly 6 to 11 cycles. In TCRdb, the 5' RACE reads were re-called with MiXCR into one record per CDR3 protein. Among about 1.4 million distinct CDR3 sequences listed, almost 60% were seen once. Germline V gene data show CDR1 as ENHRY and CDR2 as SYGVKD. Unmatched junction bases numbered 4, after V lost 2 bases and J lost 3 bases. CDR3 size: 15 residues. Sequencing was performed on blood. The origin of this receptor is a man aged 18 to 30 in good health. J is TRBJ1-2 and V is TRBV10-3; TRBD1 matches 9 bases. CDR3 nucleotide sequence: TGTGCCATCAGTGAGGACAGGGGGGGTGACTATGGCTACACCTTC. This encodes CAISEDRGGDYGYTF.